These T cell receptor beta chains were read from a single sample in a study of cytomegalovirus exposure and HLA in healthy donors. Sequencing used immunoSEQ multiplex PCR; TCRdb keeps in-frame clones, though not all of them. This table holds over 120,000 clones, roughly 78% found once. Sequenced: PBMCs. These receptors came from a female donor in good health and CMV-seronegative. Both conserved end residues are part of each CDR3. The order of the fields is clone size, J gene, V gene, D gene, CDR3 protein, CDR3 DNA. The D gene is left open where the match is weak. Expanded clones get a size class; other rows say once, few or many, or leave the size out.

clone_size: few; j_call: TRBJ2-3; v_call: TRBV5-1; d_call: .; cdr3_aa: CASSSSTDTQYF; cdr3_nt: TGCGCCAGCAGCTCAAGCACAGATACGCAGTATTTT
clone_size: few; j_call: TRBJ1-1; v_call: TRBV10-3; d_call: TRBD1; cdr3_aa: CATQTAPDTGGSTEAFF; cdr3_nt: TGTGCCACTCAAACGGCGCCCGACACAGGGGGGAGCACTGAAGCTTTCTTT
clone_size: .; j_call: TRBJ1-3; v_call: TRBV2; d_call: TRBD1; cdr3_aa: CASSTNRDRLTPLSGNTIYF; cdr3_nt: TGTGCCAGCAGTACCAACCGGGACAGGCTCACCCCCCTCTCTGGAAACACCATATATTTT
clone_size: .; j_call: TRBJ2-1; v_call: TRBV7-9; d_call: TRBD2; cdr3_aa: CASSRGLAGGISYNEQFF; cdr3_nt: TGTGCCAGCAGCCGGGGACTAGCGGGGGGCATTTCCTACAATGAGCAGTTCTTC
clone_size: once; j_call: TRBJ2-7; v_call: TRBV6-1; d_call: TRBD1; cdr3_aa: CASSRDRYDEQYF; cdr3_nt: TGTGCCAGCAGCCGGGACAGGTACGACGAGCAGTACTTC
clone_size: .; j_call: TRBJ2-5; v_call: TRBV6-1; d_call: .; cdr3_aa: CASSEVGSQGETQYF; cdr3_nt: TGTGCCAGCAGTGAAGTTGGGAGCCAGGGGGAGACCCAGTACTTC
clone_size: .; j_call: TRBJ2-7; v_call: TRBV10-1; d_call: .; cdr3_aa: CASSERRRRYEQYF; cdr3_nt: TGCGCCAGCAGTGAGAGGAGACGGCGGTACGAGCAGTACTTC
clone_size: .; j_call: TRBJ1-1; v_call: TRBV28; d_call: TRBD1; cdr3_aa: CASSTPAGQGARYTEAFF; cdr3_nt: TGTGCCAGCAGCACCCCGGCGGGACAGGGGGCGAGGTACACTGAAGCTTTCTTT
clone_size: few; j_call: TRBJ2-1; v_call: TRBV28; d_call: .; cdr3_aa: CASSSLSRGQNEQFF; cdr3_nt: TGTGCCAGCAGTTCCCTCTCAAGGGGACAAAATGAGCAGTTCTTC
clone_size: .; j_call: TRBJ2-1; v_call: TRBV2; d_call: TRBD2; cdr3_aa: CAFRGLAGGPSHNEQFF; cdr3_nt: TGTGCCTTTAGGGGGTTAGCGGGAGGGCCCTCCCACAATGAGCAGTTCTTC
clone_size: .; j_call: TRBJ2-3; v_call: TRBV5-1; d_call: TRBD1; cdr3_aa: CASRGDSLTDTQYF; cdr3_nt: TGCGCCAGCAGAGGGGACAGCCTCACAGATACGCAGTATTTT
clone_size: .; j_call: TRBJ2-5; v_call: TRBV19; d_call: TRBD1; cdr3_aa: CASRQGSQETQYF; cdr3_nt: TGTGCCAGTCGACAGGGATCGCAAGAGACCCAGTACTTC
clone_size: .; j_call: TRBJ1-2; v_call: TRBV5-1; d_call: .; cdr3_aa: CASSFDSTYGYTF; cdr3_nt: TGCGCCAGCAGCTTCGACAGCACCTATGGCTACACCTTC
clone_size: few; j_call: TRBJ2-7; v_call: TRBV15; d_call: .; cdr3_aa: CATSPGDSSYEQYF; cdr3_nt: TGTGCCACCAGCCCCGGAGACAGTTCCTACGAGCAGTACTTC
clone_size: few; j_call: TRBJ1-1; v_call: TRBV6-5; d_call: TRBD1; cdr3_aa: CASSSWTGAEAFF; cdr3_nt: TGTGCCAGCAGCAGTTGGACAGGGGCTGAAGCTTTCTTT
clone_size: .; j_call: TRBJ1-6; v_call: TRBV6-1; d_call: TRBD1; cdr3_aa: CASTDRGRRSPLHF; cdr3_nt: TGTGCCAGCACTGACAGGGGACGTCGGTCACCCCTCCACTTT
clone_size: .; j_call: TRBJ2-3; v_call: TRBV18; d_call: TRBD2; cdr3_aa: CASSPLGGGSTDTQYF; cdr3_nt: TGTGCCAGCTCCCCTTTGGGGGGAGGGAGCACAGATACGCAGTATTTT